The rows below give T cell receptor beta chains drawn from one sample of a study of cytomegalovirus exposure and HLA in healthy donors. Libraries were prepared by immunoSEQ multiplex PCR; TCRdb keeps only in-frame clonotypes and omits some of them. The sample includes 100,000 or so clones, more than 65% of them seen just once. Sequences were obtained from PBMCs. The receptors originated from a man aged 30 to 39 in good health and CMV-seronegative. Both conserved end residues are part of each CDR3. Each record gives: V gene, clone size, J gene, D gene, CDR3 DNA, CDR3 protein. D genes are given only for firm matches. Expanded clones are given a class, and other clones once, few, many or no size at all.

>TRBV28|NA|TRBJ2-5|NA
TGTGCCAGCAGCTACAGGGTTGGGGGGACCCAGTACTTC
CASSYRVGGTQYF
>TRBV13|NA|TRBJ1-1|NA
TGTGCCAGCAGCCTGGGACATCTTTACACTGAAGCTTTCTTT
CASSLGHLYTEAFF
>TRBV11-2|NA|TRBJ1-2|TRBD1
TGTGCCAGCAGTACCAGGGGGGACAGCCAATCGGGCTACACCTTC
CASSTRGDSQSGYTF
>TRBV2|NA|TRBJ2-1|TRBD2
TGTGCCAGCAACCTACTAGCGGGAGCCTACAATGAGCAGTTCTTC
CASNLLAGAYNEQFF
>TRBV28|NA|TRBJ1-4|NA
TGTGCCAGCAGTTTCTCGGGGGGCATTAATGAAAAACTGTTTTTT
CASSFSGGINEKLFF
>TRBV30|NA|TRBJ2-5|NA
TGTGCCTGGAGCGCCAAAGGGGGCCAAGAGACCCAGTACTTC
CAWSAKGGQETQYF
>TRBV10-3|NA|TRBJ2-1|NA
TGTGCCATCAGTGAAGGACAGTTGAATGAGCAGTTCTTC
CAISEGQLNEQFF
>TRBV6-1|few|TRBJ1-2|NA
TGTGCCAGCAGTCAGGGTAACTATGGCTACACCTTC
CASSQGNYGYTF
>TRBV28|NA|TRBJ2-7|TRBD1
TGTCCGGCGACAGGGGCCGACGAGCAGTACTTC
CPATGADEQYF
>TRBV6-1|NA|TRBJ2-7|TRBD2
TGTGCCAGCGAACGCGGGACGGGGGGGTCCGAGCAGTACTTC
CASERGTGGSEQYF
>TRBV6-4|many|TRBJ1-1|NA
TGTGCCAGCACCGTCAGGACTGTCATGAACACTGAAGCTTTCTTT
CASTVRTVMNTEAFF
>TRBV7-9|NA|TRBJ1-2|NA
TGTTCCAGCAGCTTGGGCAGTCCTAACCTGTATGGCTACACCTTC
CSSSLGSPNLYGYTF
>TRBV5-4|NA|TRBJ2-3|NA
TGTGCCAGCAGCTCCTCGGGGGCGGGAGCTGGAGATACGCAGTATTTT
CASSSSGAGAGDTQYF
>TRBV28|NA|TRBJ2-7|TRBD1
TGTGCCAGCAGTTTATTGGGGACAGCCTCCTACGAGCAGTACTTC
CASSLLGTASYEQYF
>TRBV5-5|NA|TRBJ1-2|NA
TGTGCCAGCAGCCAGGGAGGATACGGCGGCTACACCTTC
CASSQGGYGGYTF
>TRBV18|once|TRBJ2-1|TRBD1
TGTGCCAGCTCACCGCCGGGACAGAGCCACAATGAGCAGTTCTTC
CASSPPGQSHNEQFF
>TRBV25-1|NA|TRBJ1-1|NA
TGTGCCAGCAGTCAAACAGGACCATTGAACACTGAAGCTTTCTTT
CASSQTGPLNTEAFF
>TRBV7-9|NA|TRBJ1-4|NA
TGTGCCAGCAGCTTAGCGCGTGAAAAACTGTTTTTT
CASSLAREKLFF
>TRBV15|once|TRBJ2-5|NA
TGTGCCACCAGCAGAGATCAATTGAGGGCCCAGTACTTC
CATSRDQLRAQYF
>TRBV6-5|once|TRBJ2-1|NA
TGTGCCAGCAGTTCCCCCCAATTCTCCTACAATGAGCAGTTCTTC
CASSSPQFSYNEQFF
>TRBV7-3|NA|TRBJ2-5|NA
TGTGCCAGCAGCTTAACCGCGACACGAACAAGCCAAGAGACCCAGTACTTC
CASSLTATRTSQETQYF
>TRBV9|few|TRBJ2-7|NA
TGTGCCAGCAGCGTAAGGCCCGGCCACCCCAGGGAGCAGTACTTC
CASSVRPGHPREQYF
>TRBV9|NA|TRBJ2-6|NA
TGTGCCAGCAACGACCACTCCCAGGGGACTGGGGCCAACGTCCTGACTTTC
CASNDHSQGTGANVLTF
>TRBV7-2|NA|TRBJ2-7|TRBD1
TGTGCCAGCAGCCCATACAGGGACAGGATTACTTACGAGCAGTACTTC
CASSPYRDRITYEQYF
>TRBV9|few|TRBJ2-3|TRBD2
TGTGCCAGCAGCGTAGGGCTAGCGGGACCCGGGAGCGCAGATACGCAGTATTTT
CASSVGLAGPGSADTQYF
>TRBV7-3|NA|TRBJ2-2|NA
TGTGCCAGCAGCTCCGGACTGACCGGGGAGCTGTTTTTT
CASSSGLTGELFF
>TRBV15|few|TRBJ2-7|TRBD1
TGTGCCACCAGTTTGGGGGTGCGACAGGGTTACGAGCAGTACTTC
CATSLGVRQGYEQYF
>TRBV5-1|few|TRBJ2-1|TRBD2
TGCGCCAGCAGTTCTAGCGGAGATACCTACAATGAGCAGTTCTTC
CASSSSGDTYNEQFF
>TRBV11-3|NA|TRBJ2-1|TRBD1
TGTGCCAGCAGCTTACGACAGGGCTACAATGAGCAGTTCTTC
CASSLRQGYNEQFF
>TRBV27|NA|TRBJ2-7|NA
TGTGCCAGCAGTGCCCGACGGGTATTGGGTCACGAGCAGTACTTC
CASSARRVLGHEQYF
>TRBV5-4|NA|TRBJ2-3|NA
TGTGCCAGCAGCAGGAGGGAGCTAACTAGCACAGATACGCAGTATTTT
CASSRRELTSTDTQYF
>TRBV5-5|NA|TRBJ2-7|TRBD1
TGTGCCAGCAGCTTGGAGACAGGGGGCGCCTACGAGCAGTACTTC
CASSLETGGAYEQYF
>TRBV6-1|once|TRBJ2-4|NA
TGTGCCAGCAGTGAGGGGCAGGGAAGGAGAACCAAAAACATTCAGTACTTC
CASSEGQGRRTKNIQYF
>TRBV5-8|NA|TRBJ1-4|NA
TGTGCCAGCAGCTTGAGGGAGTTCGATGAAAAACTGTTTTTT
CASSLREFDEKLFF
>TRBV28|NA|TRBJ2-7|TRBD1
TGTGCCAGCAGCTTGACAGGGGTTCGCAACGAGCAGTACTTC
CASSLTGVRNEQYF
>TRBV4-3|NA|TRBJ1-4|TRBD1
TGCGCCAGCAGCCAGGAACTTGCGCCAGGGGGCGGAGGTGAAAAACTGTTTTTT
CASSQELAPGGGGEKLFF
>TRBV11-1|once|TRBJ1-1|TRBD1
TGTGCCAGCAGCGGACTGGGACAGGGGGCACAAGCTTTCTTT
CASSGLGQGAQAFF
>TRBV19|NA|TRBJ2-7|TRBD2
TGTGCCAGTAGTCGGACTAGCGGGGTCTACGAGCAGTACTTC
CASSRTSGVYEQYF
>TRBV19|NA|TRBJ1-5|TRBD1
TGTGCCAGTAGTATAGGCGGGACAGGGAGTGAGCCCCAGCATTTT
CASSIGGTGSEPQHF
>TRBV7-2|NA|TRBJ2-7|TRBD1
TGTGCCAGCAGCTTGCAGACAGGGGGCCTGGGGAACGAGCAGTACTTC
CASSLQTGGLGNEQYF
>TRBV18|NA|TRBJ2-5|TRBD1
TGTGCCAGCTCACCAGTAGGGGGCTGGGAGACCCAGTACTTC
CASSPVGGWETQYF
>TRBV7-9|NA|TRBJ1-2|TRBD1
TGTGCCAGCAGAAAACAAGGCTGGCAGGGGGTTTATGGCTACACCTTC
CASRKQGWQGVYGYTF
>TRBV14|NA|TRBJ1-1|TRBD1
TGTGCCAGCAGCCAAGTGGGGATTAGGGACAGGGAAGCTTTCTTT
CASSQVGIRDREAFF
>TRBV2|NA|TRBJ1-1|NA
TGTGCCAGCAGTGAGGGAGACGAGAACACTGAAGCTTTCTTT
CASSEGDENTEAFF
>TRBV30|NA|TRBJ2-5|NA
TGTGCCTGGAGTGCCGGTGTCGGGACCCAGTACTTC
CAWSAGVGTQYF
>TRBV28|NA|TRBJ2-5|TRBD1
TGTGCCAGCAGTTTAGGACAGGTGGTGAAGACCCAGTACTTC
CASSLGQVVKTQYF
>TRBV6-5|NA|TRBJ1-4|TRBD1
TGTGCCAGCAGGAGCACCGGGACAGGGGGTGAAAAACTGTTTTTT
CASRSTGTGGEKLFF
>TRBV2|NA|TRBJ2-2|TRBD1
TGTGCCACGGGGACAGGCGTGAACACCGGGGAGCTGTTTTTT
CATGTGVNTGELFF
>TRBV19|once|TRBJ1-1|NA
TGTGCCAGTAGTATGGGGGGCGCGGGAGGCACTGAAGCTTTCTTT
CASSMGGAGGTEAFF
>TRBV6-5|NA|TRBJ1-1|NA
TGTGCCAGCAGGCGGGGGAACACTGAAGCTTTCTTT
CASRRGNTEAFF
>TRBV7-3|NA|TRBJ2-1|TRBD1
TGTGCCAGCAGTCGTCAAGGGCAGGGGGCCAATGAGCAGTTCTTC
CASSRQGQGANEQFF